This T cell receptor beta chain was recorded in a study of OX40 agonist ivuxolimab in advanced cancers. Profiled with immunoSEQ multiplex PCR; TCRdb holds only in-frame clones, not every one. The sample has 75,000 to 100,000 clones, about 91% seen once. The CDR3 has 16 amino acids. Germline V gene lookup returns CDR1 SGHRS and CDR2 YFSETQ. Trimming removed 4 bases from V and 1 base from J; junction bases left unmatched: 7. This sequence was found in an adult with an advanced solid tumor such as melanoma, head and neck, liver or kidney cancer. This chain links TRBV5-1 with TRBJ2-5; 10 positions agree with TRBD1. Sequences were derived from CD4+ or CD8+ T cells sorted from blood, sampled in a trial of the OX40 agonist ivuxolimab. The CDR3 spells CASSAGTGVSQETQYF. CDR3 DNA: TGCGCCAGCAGCGCCGGGACAGGGGTTAGCCAAGAGACCCAGTACTTC.